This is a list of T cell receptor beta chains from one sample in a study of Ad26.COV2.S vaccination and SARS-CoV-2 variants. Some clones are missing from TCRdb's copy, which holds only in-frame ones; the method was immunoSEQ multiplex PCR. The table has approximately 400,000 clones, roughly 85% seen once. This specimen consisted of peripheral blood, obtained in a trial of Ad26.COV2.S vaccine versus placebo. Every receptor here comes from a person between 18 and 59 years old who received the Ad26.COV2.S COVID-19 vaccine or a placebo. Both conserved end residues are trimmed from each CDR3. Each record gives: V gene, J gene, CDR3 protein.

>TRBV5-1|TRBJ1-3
ASSLEGVSGNTIY
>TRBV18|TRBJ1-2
ASSPPGEGGYT
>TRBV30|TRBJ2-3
AWSPSDTQY
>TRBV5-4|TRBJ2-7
ASSAAHEQY
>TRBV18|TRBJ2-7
ASSPQTGTYEQY
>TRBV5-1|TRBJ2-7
ASSWDRSYEQY
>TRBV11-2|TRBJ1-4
ASSLSSTGEEKLF
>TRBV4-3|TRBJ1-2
ASSPPRAGTNGYT
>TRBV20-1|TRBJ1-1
SASLAGQHTEAF
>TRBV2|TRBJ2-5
ASSLQGGETQY
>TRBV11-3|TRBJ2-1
ASSPYASGSFYNEQF
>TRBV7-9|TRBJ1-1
ASSLGPSGAF
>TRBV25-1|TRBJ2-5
ASSPPVGAAAQY
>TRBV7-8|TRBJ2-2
ASSPRPSGAGELF
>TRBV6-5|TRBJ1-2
ASSYGAVNYGYT
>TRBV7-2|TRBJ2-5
ASSLVGGETQY
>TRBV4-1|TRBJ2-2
ASSQVRRAGELF
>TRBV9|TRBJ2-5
ASSPHGYQETQY
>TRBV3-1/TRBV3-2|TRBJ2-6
ASSRSVRAGANVLT